This entry lists 32 T cell receptor beta chains sequenced from one sample in a study of blood T cell repertoires in COVID-19. Method: immunoSEQ multiplex PCR; TCRdb's copy keeps in-frame clones and lacks some. The table lists 85,000 to 100,000 clones, 80% to 90% of them singletons. The sequenced material came from peripheral blood. Receptor source: a man aged 50 or older with active or convalescent COVID-19.

The chain joins TRBV9 to TRBJ1-5; D gene unclear. Germline CDR1 and CDR2: SGDLS and YYNGEE. The CDR3 is 15 residues long. The V and J ends lost 3 bases and 6 bases respectively, with 16 bases between them. The CDR3: CASSADESVSQPQHF. The CDR3 nucleotides are TGTGCCAGCAGCGCCGATGAGTCGGTTAGTCAGCCCCAGCATTTT.

The chain employs TRBV6-2 or TRBV6-3 and TRBJ2-2; 9 bases map to TRBD1. The J segment lost 3 bases and the V segment lost 5 bases, leaving 7 bases of the junction unmatched. This CDR3 comprises 16 residues. Germline-derived CDR1 and CDR2 are MNHEY and SVGEGT. The DNA for the CDR3 is TGTGCCAGCAGTGGAGTTGGGACAGGGTACACCGGGGAGCTGTTTTTT. Its protein product is CASSGVGTGYTGELFF.

The chain has TRBV15 and TRBJ1-4, with TRBD1 matching over 7 bases. The CDR3 runs 15 residues. Germline values: CDR1 LNHNV, CDR2 YYDKDF (reference sequence). V lost 4 bases to trimming and J lost 6 bases; unmatched junction nucleotides: 8. CDR3 coding DNA: TGTGCCACCAGCACCGACGGGACAGAAGATGAAAAACTGTTTTTT. Protein product: CATSTDGTEDEKLFF.

This rearrangement joins TRBV7-2 to TRBJ1-5; D is unclear. CDR1 is SGHTA and CDR2 is FQGNSA in the germline V gene. The CDR3 loop spans 16 amino acids. V was shortened by 1 base and J by 2 bases, with 12 bases between the two germline ends. CDR3 nucleotides: TGTGCCAGCAGCTTAGGGTTTGGCCCTGGCAATCAGCCCCAGCATTTT. Amino acids: CASSLGFGPGNQPQHF.

V gene TRBV2 combines with J gene TRBJ2-3; 12 bases are a match to TRBD2. The J segment lost 4 bases and the V segment lost 0 bases, leaving 8 bases of the junction unmatched. Germline lookup yields CDR1 SNHLY and CDR2 FYNNEI. The CDR3 has 18 amino acids. CDR3 residues: CASSEAASGGARADTQYF. The CDR3, as DNA: TGTGCCAGCAGTGAAGCGGCTAGCGGGGGGGCTAGGGCAGATACGCAGTATTTT.

V gene TRBV27 combines with J gene TRBJ1-3; 8 bases match TRBD1. The ends lost 2 bases at V and 1 base at J; junction bases unmatched: 16. This CDR3 has 20 residues. Germline loops: CDR1 MNHEY, CDR2 SMNVEV (reference sequence). The CDR3 reads CASSLGLARGPSRSGNTIYF. In nucleotides, the CDR3 is TGTGCCAGCAGTTTAGGTCTCGCCAGGGGGCCCTCTCGGTCTGGAAACACCATATATTTT.

V usage is TRBV5-1 and J usage is TRBJ2-7, with 8 nucleotides matching TRBD2. The CDR3 sequence is 15 residues long. V trimming: 7 bases; J trimming: 5 bases; junction bases outside the gene matches: 14. Germline CDR1 SGHRS, CDR2 YFSETQ. The CDR3 DNA reads TGCGCCAGCGCTAAAAGGGGGACTAGGGGTCACGAGCAGTACTTC. Translated, it gives CASAKRGTRGHEQYF.

V is TRBV5-1 and J is TRBJ1-5; no firm D call. CDR3 length: 14 residues. Germline V gene lookup returns CDR1 SGHRS and CDR2 YFSETQ. Trimming removed 4 bases at V and 6 bases at J, with 14 bases between. CDR3 sequence reads: CASSEGINGQPQHF. CDR3 nucleotide sequence: TGCGCCAGCAGCGAGGGTATTAATGGTCAGCCCCAGCATTTT.

This sequence joins TRBV15 and TRBJ1-1, with D tentatively TRBD1 (6 bases). V lost 2 bases and J lost 8, with 12 bases in between. The CDR3 is 13 amino acids. Per the germline V gene, CDR1 is LNHNV and CDR2 is YYDKDF (reference sequence). The CDR3 loop reads CATSRSRDKEAFF. In DNA form, the CDR3 reads TGTGCCACCAGCAGAAGTCGGGACAAGGAAGCTTTCTTT.

The CDR3 loop is CASRVTGATEAFF. In DNA, the CDR3 is TGTGCCAGCAGGGTGACAGGGGCGACGGAAGCTTTCTTT. The rearrangement links TRBV2 to TRBJ1-1; 8 bases match TRBD1. CDR1 and CDR2 (germline): SNHLY, FYNNEI. V lost 6 bases, J lost 8 bases, and 8 bases stayed unmatched. The CDR3 has 13 amino acids. The full variable domain, its missing parts supplied by reference TRBV2 and TRBJ1-1, is EPEVTQTPSHQVTQMGQEVILRCVPISNHLYFYWYRQILGQKVEFLVSFYNNEISEKSEIFDDQFSVERPDGSNFTLKIRSTKLEDSAMYFCASRVTGATEAFFGQGTRLTVV.

The chain combines TRBV5-1 with TRBJ1-2; 8 bases align to TRBD1. Germline trimming cut 1 base from V and 2 bases from J; bases unmatched to any gene: 1. Looked up from germline, CDR1 is SGHRS and CDR2 is YFSETQ. This CDR3 is built from 14 residues. CDR3 in amino acids: CASSLTGGNYGYTF. CDR3 coding DNA: TGCGCCAGCAGCTTGACAGGGGGGAACTATGGCTACACCTTC.

This sequence joins TRBV27 and TRBJ2-1; 8 nucleotides agree with TRBD1. Germline CDR1 reads MNHEY; CDR2 reads SMNVEV (reference sequence). This CDR3 contains 17 residues. The trim removed 0 bases at V and 3 bases at J, leaving 7 bases unmatched. The CDR3 DNA reads as TGTGCCAGCAGTTTATCCCGGGACAGGTTTCTCTACAATGAGCAGTTCTTC. Its translation: CASSLSRDRFLYNEQFF.

The chain joins TRBV5-8 to TRBJ2-3; D is uncertain. The CDR3 covers 12 residues. CDR1 is SGHTS, CDR2 YDEGEE, per germline. Between the trimmed V and J ends, which lost 4 bases and 4 bases, there was a span of 7 bases. In DNA form, the CDR3 reads TGTGCCAGCAGCCGTTACTCAGATACGCAGTATTTT. Protein: CASSRYSDTQYF.

V is TRBV11-2 and J is TRBJ2-1; 8 positions match TRBD2. CDR1 and CDR2 from the germline V gene are SGHAT and FQNNGV. This CDR3 has 15 amino acids. The ends lost 1 base at V and 7 bases at J; junction bases unmatched: 6. CDR3 amino acids: CASSLVFSGDNEQFF. CDR3 DNA: TGTGCCAGCAGCTTAGTTTTTAGCGGGGATAATGAGCAGTTCTTC.

The V and J genes are TRBV5-8 and TRBJ1-3; D may be TRBD1 (5 bases). V gave up 4 bases and J gave up 0 bases, with 14 bases separating them. The CDR3 is 16 residues long. Germline-derived CDR1 and CDR2 are SGHTS and YDEGEE. The CDR3 reads CASSPWDSFSGNTIYF. The CDR3 nucleotides are TGTGCCAGCAGCCCTTGGGACTCCTTCTCTGGAAACACCATATATTTT. Full variable domain (remainder filled in from reference TRBV5-8 and TRBJ1-3): EAGVTQSPTHLIKTRGQQATLRCSPISGHTSVYWYQQALGLGLQFLLWYDEGEERNRGNFPPRFSGRQFPNYSSELNVNALELEDSALYLCASSPWDSFSGNTIYFGEGSWLTVV.

The J gene is TRBJ1-2, the V gene TRBV6-5; no clear D. Germline assignment: CDR1 MNHEY and CDR2 SVGAGI. The CDR3 is 13 amino acids. Trimming removed 5 bases from V and 0 bases from J, with 7 bases in between. The CDR3 nucleotides are TGTGCCAGCAGTCGAGAGCCTAACTATGGCTACACCTTC. Translating it yields CASSREPNYGYTF.

This rearrangement joins TRBV7-2 to TRBJ1-3; D is possibly TRBD1 (5 bases). The CDR3 contains 15 residues. Trimming pared 4 bases from V and 0 bases from J, leaving 10 bases between. Looked up from germline, CDR1 is SGHTA and CDR2 is FQGNSA. CDR3 in DNA: TGTGCCAGCAGCTCTGACAGCGACTCTGGAAACACCATATATTTT. Its translation: CASSSDSDSGNTIYF.

The rearrangement links TRBV5-4 to TRBJ2-7; 8 bases are shared with TRBD2. The CDR3 contains 19 residues. The V segment lost 3 bases and the J segment 7 bases; nucleotides outside the gene matches: 24. Germline V lookup: CDR1 SGHNT, CDR2 YYREEE (reference sequence). The CDR3 protein is CASSSLGGAGGISLREQYF. DNA of the CDR3: TGTGCCAGCAGCTCCCTCGGAGGGGCGGGGGGTATCTCCCTACGAGAGCAGTACTTC.

The sample holds one count of this clone. This chain joins TRBV5-8 and TRBJ1-5; no reliable D call. The V end was cut by 0 bases, the J end by 8 bases, with 12 bases between. Germline V CDR1 and CDR2: SGHTS, YDEGEE. The CDR3 has 14 amino acids. The CDR3 loop is CASSLVIGSKPQHF. The CDR3 coding sequence is TGTGCCAGCAGCTTGGTGATCGGGAGTAAGCCCCAGCATTTT.

The sample holds a few counts of this clone. This sequence joins TRBV5-1 and TRBJ2-2; D is uncertain. CDR3 length: 18 residues. The V gene lost 0 bases and the J gene lost 5 bases, with 20 bases spanning the gap. Germline V gives CDR1 SGHRS, CDR2 YFSETQ. The CDR3 coding sequence is TGCGCCAGCAGCTTGGCGTTATTGGCGCCCGTGCGGACCGGGGAGCTGTTTTTT. It specifies CASSLALLAPVRTGELFF.

The V call is TRBV7-2, the J call TRBJ2-2; D is unclear. The V end lost 5 bases, the J end lost 2 bases, and 12 bases lay between the germline ends. Per germline, CDR1 SGHTA and CDR2 FQGNSA. The CDR3 length is 15 residues. The CDR3: CASSPNLGNTGELFF. DNA of the CDR3: TGTGCCAGCAGCCCCAATCTAGGAAACACCGGGGAGCTGTTTTTT.

Comments on this clone: Other nucleotide sequences from this sample produce the same CDR3. The chain has TRBV2 and TRBJ1-1, with D unclear. Trimming cost V 3 bases and J 3 bases, with 8 bases left between them. Germline-derived CDR1 and CDR2 are SNHLY and FYNNEI. The CDR3 has 13 residues. CDR3 nucleotides: TGTGCCAGCAGTGAGGGCAGGTACACTGAAGCTTTCTTT. The encoded protein is CASSEGRYTEAFF.

The J gene is TRBJ2-1, the V gene TRBV6-5; D ambiguous. The CDR3 contains 13 residues. V gave up 11 bases and J gave up 1 base, with 12 bases separating them. Germline V gene lookup returns CDR1 MNHEY and CDR2 SVGAGI. Here the CDR3 reads CAAEPYSYNEQFF. CDR3 sequence (DNA): TGTGCCGCCGAGCCCTATTCCTACAATGAGCAGTTCTTC.

The sample holds one count of this clone. The V and J genes are TRBV13 and TRBJ2-5, with D perhaps TRBD2 (5 bases). Germline loops: CDR1 PRHDT, CDR2 FYEKMQ (reference sequence). The CDR3 runs 15 residues. Deletions cut 5 bases from V and 5 bases from J, with 18 bases between. DNA of the CDR3: TGTGCCAGCAGCCCACGGCCTGGAGGTGGGGAGACCCAGTACTTC. Translation gives CASSPRPGGGETQYF.

The gene calls are TRBV27 and TRBJ2-7, with a tentative D call TRBD1 (5 bases). The CDR3 is 14 amino acids. Germline V gene sequence: CDR1 MNHEY, CDR2 SMNVEV (reference sequence). The V and J ends lost 3 bases and 2 bases respectively, with 11 bases between them. For the CDR3, the DNA is TGTGCCAGCAGTTTCGCTCAGGGCCCCTACGAGCAGTACTTC. As protein: CASSFAQGPYEQYF.

J is TRBJ1-2 and V is TRBV5-6; 7 positions agree with TRBD1. The CDR3 is 14 residues long. Germline V gene sequence: CDR1 SGHDT, CDR2 YYEEEE. V was clipped by 0 bases and J by 2 bases; unmatched bases: 1. The CDR3 sequence is CASSLDRGNYGYTF. The DNA for the CDR3 is TGTGCCAGCAGCTTGGACAGGGGAAACTATGGCTACACCTTC.

The J gene is TRBJ1-2, the V gene TRBV12-5, with D possibly TRBD1 on 5 matching bases. Trimming shortened V by 2 bases and J by 6 bases, and 19 bases separated the two germline ends. The CDR3 runs 16 residues. Germline V lookup: CDR1 LGHNT, CDR2 FRNRAP. CDR3 sequence (DNA): TGTGCTAGTGGTTTGACCCCCGCAGGCCAAGGGGATGGCTACACCTTC. Protein sequence: CASGLTPAGQGDGYTF. Filled out from reference TRBV12-5 and TRBJ1-2, the complete variable domain reads DARVTQTPRHKVTEMGQEVTMRCQPILGHNTVFWYRQTMMQGLELLAYFRNRAPLDDSGMPKDRFSAEMPDATLATLKIQPSEPRDSAVYFCASGLTPAGQGDGYTFGSGTRLTVV.

The V gene is TRBV6-1, the J gene TRBJ2-2, with 9 positions matching TRBD2. Unmatched junction bases numbered 9, after V lost 3 bases and J lost 4 bases. There are 17 residues in the CDR3. The germline V gene has CDR1 MNHNS and CDR2 SASEGT. Written as DNA, the CDR3 is TGTGCCAGCAGTGATTTTTCGCGGGGGGGTTTCACCGGGGAGCTGTTTTTT. This encodes CASSDFSRGGFTGELFF.

The chain couples TRBV5-6 to TRBJ2-2; D is unclear. Germline V gene lookup returns CDR1 SGHDT and CDR2 YYEEEE. The CDR3 extends over 13 amino acids. V was shortened by 1 base and J by 7 bases, with 8 bases between the two germline ends. The CDR3: CASSLSAVGELFF. CDR3 in DNA: TGTGCCAGCAGCTTGTCTGCAGTCGGGGAGCTGTTTTTT. Based on the CDR3 plus reference TRBV5-6 and TRBJ2-2, the full variable domain is DAGVTQSPTHLIKTRGQQVTLRCSPKSGHDTVSWYQQALGQGPQFIFQYYEEEERQRGNFPDRFSGHQFPNYSSELNVNALLLGDSALYLCASSLSAVGELFFGEGSRLTVL.

This clone was detected only a few times. This chain connects TRBV27 to TRBJ2-7, with 7 bases aligning to TRBD2. J gave up 4 bases and V 2 bases, and 2 bases lay outside the gene matches. The CDR3 length is 13 residues. Germline values: CDR1 MNHEY, CDR2 SMNVEV (reference sequence). The CDR3 loop reads CASSLMGGYEQYF. In DNA form, the CDR3 reads TGTGCCAGCAGTTTAATGGGGGGGTACGAGCAGTACTTC.

This chain joins TRBV5-1 and TRBJ1-4; TRBD1 matches 7 bases. V lost 1 base and J lost 8; bases outside the gene matches: 8. Germline lookup yields CDR1 SGHRS and CDR2 YFSETQ. The CDR3 contains 15 residues. The CDR3 sequence is CASSLNTGENEKLFF. The CDR3 nucleotides read TGCGCCAGCAGCTTGAATACAGGGGAGAACGAAAAACTGTTTTTT.

The CDR3 DNA reads TGTGCCAGCAGCACAGGACAGGGGGGAAACACCATATATTTT. This encodes CASSTGQGGNTIYF. The V gene is TRBV6-5, the J gene TRBJ1-3; 9 bases align to TRBD1. J was trimmed by 4 bases and V by 6 bases; bases with no gene match: 4. Germline CDR1 is MNHEY and CDR2 is SVGAGI. The CDR3 runs 14 residues.